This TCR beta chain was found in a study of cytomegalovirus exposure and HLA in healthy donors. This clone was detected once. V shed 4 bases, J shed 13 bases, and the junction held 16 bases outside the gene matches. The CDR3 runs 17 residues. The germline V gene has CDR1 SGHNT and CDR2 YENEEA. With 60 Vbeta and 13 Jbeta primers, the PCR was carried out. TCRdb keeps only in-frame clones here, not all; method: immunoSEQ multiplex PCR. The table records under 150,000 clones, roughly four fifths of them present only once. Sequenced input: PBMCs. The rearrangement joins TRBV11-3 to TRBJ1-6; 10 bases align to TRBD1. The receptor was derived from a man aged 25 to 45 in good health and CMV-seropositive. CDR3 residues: CASSSRDRGPSIWPLHF. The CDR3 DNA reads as TGTGCCAGCAGCTCAAGAGACAGGGGGCCTAGTATATGGCCCCTCCACTTT.